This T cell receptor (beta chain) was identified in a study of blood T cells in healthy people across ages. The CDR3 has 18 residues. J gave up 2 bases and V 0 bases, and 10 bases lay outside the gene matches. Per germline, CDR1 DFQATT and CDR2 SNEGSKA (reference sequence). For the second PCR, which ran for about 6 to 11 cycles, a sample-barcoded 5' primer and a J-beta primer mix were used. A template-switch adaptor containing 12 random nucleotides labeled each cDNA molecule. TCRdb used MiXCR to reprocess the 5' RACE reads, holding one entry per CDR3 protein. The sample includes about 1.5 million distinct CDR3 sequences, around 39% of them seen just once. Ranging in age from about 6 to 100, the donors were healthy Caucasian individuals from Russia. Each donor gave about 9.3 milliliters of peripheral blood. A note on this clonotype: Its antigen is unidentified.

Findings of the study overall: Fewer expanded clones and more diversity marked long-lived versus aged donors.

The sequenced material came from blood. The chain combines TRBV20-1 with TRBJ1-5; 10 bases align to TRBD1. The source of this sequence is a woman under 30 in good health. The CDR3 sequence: CSAREPGQGLGGNQPQHF. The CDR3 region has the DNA TGCAGTGCTAGAGAACCGGGACAGGGGCTAGGGGGCAATCAGCCCCAGCATTTT.